One TCR beta chain is described in this entry. No antigen is known for it. The junction differs from germline at one of its ends, possibly a read error. This entry is derived from a study of blood T cells in healthy people across ages. Study-level points and caveats: Bulk PBMC profiling left naive and antigen-experienced comparisons inconclusive.

The CDR3 has 9 residues. PCR was performed a second time for about 7 to 12 cycles using a sample-barcoded 5' primer and a J-beta primer mix. Via MiXCR, TCRdb re-called the 5' RACE reads, giving one row per CDR3 protein. Of over 750,000 distinct CDR3 sequences listed, about 25% were seen once; the top ten hold roughly 9%. In addition, the sample was reused for a study of T cells of mothers and their children. That investigation notes: For unrelated pairs as for related ones, thymic selection shapes TCR recombination output similarly. The study found slightly higher but non-significant overlap in related versus unrelated mother-child pairs.

This TCR was sampled from a boy between 10 and 17 years old in good health. Input material: blood. This chain connects TRBV12-3 or TRBV12-4 to TRBJ2-2; D gene uncertain. In DNA, the CDR3 is TGTGCCAGCAGTCCCGAGGTGGTTTTT. Encoded protein: CASSPEVVF.